Listed below are T cell receptor beta chains from one sample, sequenced in a study of beta chain features in type 1 diabetes. Assay used: immunoSEQ multiplex PCR; TCRdb lists only in-frame clones, some missing. In the table there are about 710,000 clones, around 15% of which are singletons. Sequencing was carried out using naive CD4+ T cells from blood. All receptors come from a man aged 18 to 30 with type 1 diabetes. Each CDR3 is given with its conserved first and last residue. The D gene is left open where the match is weak. Clone size is stated in some rows and not others, as once, few, many or a class when expanded.

j_gene,v_gene,d_gene,abundance,CDR3nt,CDR3aa
TRBJ2-7,TRBV19,NA,few,TGTGCCAGTAGCGGGAGTGGCTACGAGCAGTACTTC,CASSGSGYEQYF
TRBJ1-2,TRBV9,NA,NA,TGTGCCAGCAGCGACCGAGGTTATGGCTACACCTTC,CASSDRGYGYTF
TRBJ2-3,TRBV6-6,TRBD1,NA,TGTGCCAGCTCACAGGGGGAAGCAGATACGCAGTATTTT,CASSQGEADTQYF
TRBJ2-7,TRBV4-2,TRBD2,few,TGTGCCAGCAGCCCACCACGCGGGGGCTACGAGCAGTACTTC,CASSPPRGGYEQYF
TRBJ1-2,TRBV29-1,NA,NA,TGCAGCGTTGAGACGGCTAACTATGGCTACACCTTC,CSVETANYGYTF
TRBJ2-1,TRBV7-3,TRBD1,few,TGTGCCAGCAGCTTAAATGCAGGGGGCAATGAGCAGTTCTTC,CASSLNAGGNEQFF
TRBJ1-1,TRBV29-1,NA,NA,TGCAGCGTTGGAATAGGATTGAACACTGAAGCTTTCTTT,CSVGIGLNTEAFF
TRBJ1-5,TRBV30,NA,NA,TGTGCCTGGAGTCCTGCGCAGGCAGTTCAGCCCCAGCATTTT,CAWSPAQAVQPQHF
TRBJ2-5,TRBV5-1,NA,NA,TGCGCCAGCAGCACACCGACGGCCGAAGAGACCCAGTACTTC,CASSTPTAEETQYF
TRBJ2-1,TRBV10-3,NA,many,TGTGCCATCAACGACGACGGATACAATGAGCAGTTCTTC,CAINDDGYNEQFF
TRBJ1-6,TRBV5-6,NA,once,TGTGCCAGCAGCTTACTACAGGGTAGTAATTCACCCCTCCACTTT,CASSLLQGSNSPLHF
TRBJ2-1,TRBV4-1,TRBD2,few,TGCGCCAGCAGCCAAGTCACTAGCGGGAGGTATGAGCAGTTCTTC,CASSQVTSGRYEQFF
TRBJ2-3,TRBV10-3,TRBD2,NA,TGTGCCATCAGTGAGTCGCCTAGCGGCACGGATACGCAGTATTTT,CAISESPSGTDTQYF
TRBJ2-5,TRBV6-5,NA,few,TGTGCCAGCAGTTATCGGATACAAGAGACCCAGTACTTC,CASSYRIQETQYF
TRBJ2-7,TRBV7-9,TRBD1,NA,TGTGCCAGCACGGGACAGGGTAGGGTCGAGCAGTACTTC,CASTGQGRVEQYF
TRBJ2-7,TRBV28,NA,few,TGTGCCAGCAGTCCTTTGATTCGCCGGGACACCTACGAGCAGTACTTC,CASSPLIRRDTYEQYF
TRBJ2-1,TRBV30,NA,few,TGTGCCTGGAGTGCCCTCCATGAGCAGTTCTTC,CAWSALHEQFF
TRBJ2-1,TRBV2,NA,few,TGTGCCAGCGGTGTCAGGGTACCCCCAGATGAGCAGTTCTTC,CASGVRVPPDEQFF
TRBJ1-4,TRBV5-8,NA,few,TGTGCCAGCAGCCCCTCCGGACTCCGCGGTGAAAAACTGTTTTTT,CASSPSGLRGEKLFF
TRBJ2-7,TRBV11-2,NA,NA,TGTGCCAGCAGCTTAGTCCGGGATAAGCAGTACTTC,CASSLVRDKQYF
TRBJ1-5,TRBV29-1,NA,NA,TGCAGCGTTGTACATGGGTTAGGGCAGCCCCAGCATTTT,CSVVHGLGQPQHF
TRBJ2-4,TRBV13,NA,NA,TGTGCCAGCAGCCCAGGGTCCATTCAGTACTTC,CASSPGSIQYF
TRBJ2-1,TRBV28,NA,few,TGTGCCAGCAGCCCGGAGGTGGGAGAGCAGTTCTTC,CASSPEVGEQFF
TRBJ2-5,TRBV5-1,TRBD2,few,TGCGCCAGCAGCCTCACTAGCGGGGGGAAACAAGAGACCCAGTACTTC,CASSLTSGGKQETQYF